Listed below are T cell receptor beta chains from one sample, sequenced in a study of blood T cell repertoires in COVID-19. Sequenced by immunoSEQ multiplex PCR; TCRdb stores in-frame clones only, minus some. Of under 200,000 clones listed, 70% to 90% are singletons. Sequencing was done on a sample of PBMCs or T cells enriched from blood (not recorded which). Receptors were obtained from a woman aged 50 to 60 who had recovered from COVID-19. Each CDR3 is given with its conserved first and last residue. The D gene is left open where the match is weak. Only part of the rows carry a size: once, few, many, or a class if the clone is expanded.

j_call v_call d_call clone_size cdr3_nt cdr3_aa
TRBJ1-1 TRBV3-1/TRBV3-2 . . TGTGCCAGCAGCCAAGACGGACGCAGGGCAGCTTTCTTT CASSQDGRRAAFF
TRBJ2-3 TRBV30 . . TGTGCCTGGAGTGTACAGAGCACAGATACGCAGTATTTT CAWSVQSTDTQYF
TRBJ2-7 TRBV10-3 TRBD1 once TGTGCCATCAGTGGGCCGACAGGGGCCGAGCAGTACTTC CAISGPTGAEQYF
TRBJ1-2 TRBV20-1 TRBD1 . TGCAGTGCTAGTGCAGACAGGGTAGAGGGCTACACCTTC CSASADRVEGYTF
TRBJ2-4 TRBV7-8 TRBD1 . TGTGCCAGCAGTCTCATGACCGGGACAGGGCCTTCCAAAAACATTCAGTACTTC CASSLMTGTGPSKNIQYF
TRBJ1-4 TRBV15 . . TGTGCCACCAGCAGAGATCGGGGGGAAAGGGAAAAACTGTTTTTT CATSRDRGEREKLFF
TRBJ1-1 TRBV4-3 . . TGCGCCAGCAGCCGCGGTTCGACTGAAGCTTTCTTT CASSRGSTEAFF
TRBJ2-7 TRBV6-5 . once TGTGCCAGTACGGACAAAACCTACGAGCAGTACTTC CASTDKTYEQYF
TRBJ2-7 TRBV27 TRBD1 . TGTGCCAGCAGTTTGTACAGGGGCGCCTACGAGCAGTACTTC CASSLYRGAYEQYF
TRBJ2-7 TRBV29-1 . few TGCAGCGTTGAAGGGCAGACCTACGAGCAGTACTTC CSVEGQTYEQYF
TRBJ1-3 TRBV6-5 TRBD1 once TGTGCCAGCAGTTACGCCAGGACAGGTTATTTT CASSYARTGYF
TRBJ1-2 TRBV9 . . TGTGCCAGCAGCGCCGGGACTAACTATGGCTACACCTTC CASSAGTNYGYTF
TRBJ2-1 TRBV14 . . TGTGCCAGCAGCCCTCCGAGGACAGTAACCGGGACTATCCTAGAAGAGCAGTTCTTC CASSPPRTVTGTILEEQFF
TRBJ1-5 TRBV4-2 . . TGTGCCAGCAGCCAAGCCGGGACACTGGGTCAGCCCCAGCATTTT CASSQAGTLGQPQHF
TRBJ2-5 TRBV9 . . TGTGCCAGCAGCGTAGTTCACAGGGGGGGTCGAGAGACCCAGTACTTC CASSVVHRGGRETQYF
TRBJ1-5 TRBV24-1 TRBD1 . TGTGCCACTCAGGGGGGCTATAATCAGCCCCAGCATTTT CATQGGYNQPQHF
TRBJ1-2 TRBV25-1 TRBD1 . TGTGCCAGCAGTGAATGGACAGGGCATGGCTACACCTTC CASSEWTGHGYTF
TRBJ2-3 TRBV29-1 TRBD2 . TGCAGCGTGTCCCTAGCGGGGGGGCCGTTAGATACGCAGTATTTT CSVSLAGGPLDTQYF
TRBJ2-3 TRBV10-2 TRBD1 . TGCGCCAGCAGTCAGGGGGCGGTCACAGATACGCAGTATTTT CASSQGAVTDTQYF
TRBJ2-1 TRBV6-2/TRBV6-3 TRBD2 . TGTGCCAGCAGTGGGCGGGGGGGCGGTCCCTACAATGAGCAGTTCTTC CASSGRGGGPYNEQFF
TRBJ2-2 TRBV15 TRBD1 . TGTGCCACCAGCAGCTACCGGCCACAGGGGGCGACCGGGGAGCTGTTTTTT CATSSYRPQGATGELFF
TRBJ2-5 TRBV7-2 TRBD2 once TGTGCCAGCAGCTTAGCGGGGTCTAGCGGGGGGAGGGAGACCCAGTACTTC CASSLAGSSGGRETQYF
TRBJ2-7 TRBV11-2 TRBD2 . TGTGCCAGCAGCTCACTCCCAGCGGGGGGTGGAGAGCAGTACTTC CASSSLPAGGGEQYF
TRBJ1-1 TRBV19 TRBD1 . TGTGCCAGTAGTATTCGTAACAGGGGACACACTGAAGCTTTCTTT CASSIRNRGHTEAFF
TRBJ1-5 TRBV7-8 . . TGTGCCAGCAGCTTACGGTCGACAGCTTATAGCAATCAGCCCCAGCATTTT CASSLRSTAYSNQPQHF
TRBJ2-2 TRBV11-2 . once TGTGCCAGCAGCTTAGGGTACAGATCCACCGGGGAGCTGTTTTTT CASSLGYRSTGELFF
TRBJ1-1 TRBV7-9 . . TGTGCCAGCAGCTTAGCTCAGGTTGGCACTGAAGCTTTCTTT CASSLAQVGTEAFF
TRBJ1-2 TRBV6-5 TRBD1 . TGTGCCAGCAGTACATCCGGGACAGGGATAGGTGGCTACACCTTC CASSTSGTGIGGYTF
TRBJ1-5 TRBV2 . . TGTGCCAGCAGTGTGCAGGGGAGAAATCAGCCCCAGCATTTT CASSVQGRNQPQHF
TRBJ2-3 TRBV4-2 . . TGTGCCAGCAGCCAAGAAGGCCGGGGAATCACAGATACGCAGTATTTT CASSQEGRGITDTQYF
TRBJ1-6 TRBV25-1 TRBD1 . TGTGCCAGCCAAATGACAGGGGTCTCCTATAATTCACCCCTCCACTTT CASQMTGVSYNSPLHF
TRBJ2-7 TRBV10-3 . . TGTGCCATCAGTGACAGGGCGAGCTCCTACGAGCAGTACTTC CAISDRASSYEQYF
TRBJ1-5 TRBV2 . . TGTGCCAGCAGTCTACAGGGTAGCAATCAGCCCCAGCATTTT CASSLQGSNQPQHF
TRBJ2-7 TRBV7-8 . . TGTGCCAGCAGCCACGACAGAGAAGAGAACTTC CASSHDREENF
TRBJ2-7 TRBV9 . . TGTGCCAGCAGCCGACTAGACTACGAGCAGTACTTC CASSRLDYEQYF
TRBJ1-5 TRBV18 . . TGTGCCAGCTCACGTGCTGGGGGGGATCAGCCCCAGCATTTT CASSRAGGDQPQHF
TRBJ1-1 TRBV28 . . TGTGCCAGCAAAGAGCCCCAGGACACTGAAGCTTTCTTT CASKEPQDTEAFF
TRBJ1-6 TRBV7-9 TRBD1 . TGTGCCAGCAGAGGGACAGGGGGCTCAAGTAATTCACCCCTCCACTTT CASRGTGGSSNSPLHF
TRBJ2-3 TRBV21-1 . . TGTGCCAGCAGCACTAGAGGGCAGGGGGCCACAGATACGCAGTATTTT CASSTRGQGATDTQYF
TRBJ1-2 TRBV25-1 TRBD1 . TGTGCCACCTACCTAACAGGGGGATCAGACTATGGCTACACCTTC CATYLTGGSDYGYTF
TRBJ2-5 TRBV6-1 TRBD2 . TGTGCCAGCAGTGCCCAAGGAGCGGGACCGCTCGGGGAGACCCAGTACTTC CASSAQGAGPLGETQYF
TRBJ2-7 TRBV11-2 TRBD1 . TGTGCCAGCAGCACCGACAGGGGAAACTACGAGCAGTACTTC CASSTDRGNYEQYF
TRBJ1-1 TRBV3-1/TRBV3-2 TRBD1 . TGTGCCAGCAGCCCAGGGACAGGGGGCACTGAAGCTTTCTTT CASSPGTGGTEAFF
TRBJ2-2 TRBV11-2 TRBD2 . TGTGCCAGCAGCCCTCTAGCGGGTAACACCGGGGAGCTGTTTTTT CASSPLAGNTGELFF